The rows below give T cell receptor beta chains drawn from one sample of a study of blood T cell repertoires in COVID-19. Libraries were prepared by immunoSEQ multiplex PCR; TCRdb keeps only in-frame clonotypes and omits some of them. The top ten clones hold about 9.1% of a sample with roughly 73,000 clones, roughly nine tenths of them seen once. The sequenced material came from peripheral blood. The receptors were sampled from a man aged 80 or over with acute or convalescent COVID-19. Each CDR3 is given with its conserved first and last residue. The D gene is left open where the match is weak. Clone size is stated in some rows and not others, as once, few, many or a class when expanded.

j_call v_call d_call clone_size cdr3_nt cdr3_aa
TRBJ2-1 TRBV6-5 TRBD2 . TGTGCCAGCAGTTGGACTAGCGGGAGGAGGAACGAGCAGTTCTTC CASSWTSGRRNEQFF
TRBJ1-1 TRBV6-6 . once TGTGCCAGCGGGAGCTCAGGAGGGAACACTGAAGCTTTCTTT CASGSSGGNTEAFF
TRBJ2-7 TRBV7-9 TRBD1 . TGTGCCAGCAGCTTCCAGACAGGGAGCTCCTACGAGCAGTACTTC CASSFQTGSSYEQYF
TRBJ2-3 TRBV10-3 TRBD1 . TGTGCCACCGGCCCGGGACAGGGGGCCGATACGCAGTATTTT CATGPGQGADTQYF
TRBJ1-2 TRBV5-5 . . TGTGCCAGCAGCTTGGTGGGTCCAGGGGACTATGGCTACACCTTC CASSLVGPGDYGYTF
TRBJ2-7 TRBV7-9 TRBD2 . TGTGCCAGCAGCTCCCCTTTTGACGGGAGGGGTGGCGAGCAGTACTTC CASSSPFDGRGGEQYF
TRBJ1-3 TRBV25-1 TRBD1 . TGTGCCAGCAGTGGAGACAGGGGGCCCCAGGGACTCACCATATATTTT CASSGDRGPQGLTIYF
TRBJ2-1 TRBV12-3/TRBV12-4 . . TGTGCCAGCACCTCAGTCTACAATGAGCAGTTCTTC CASTSVYNEQFF
TRBJ2-3 TRBV3-1/TRBV3-2 . . TGTGCCAGCAGCCCAGGAGGGACTGCACCTACGCAGTATTTT CASSPGGTAPTQYF
TRBJ2-3 TRBV7-9 TRBD2 . TGTGCCAGCAGCTTTTGGGCTAGCGGGAGCACAGATACGCAGTATTTT CASSFWASGSTDTQYF
TRBJ2-3 TRBV5-1 TRBD1 once TGCGCCAGCAGCTCAGGGACAGGGGGCGGCACAGATACGCAGTATTTT CASSSGTGGGTDTQYF
TRBJ1-2 TRBV5-6 . . TGTGCCAGCAGCTTGCGGGGTTCGAACTATGGCTACACCTTC CASSLRGSNYGYTF
TRBJ1-2 TRBV5-6 TRBD1 . TGTGCCAGCAGCTTAGTGGGACAGGGGTCCGGCTACACCTTC CASSLVGQGSGYTF
TRBJ1-2 TRBV29-1 . . TGCAGCGTTGAACGGGGAAACGGCTATGGCTACACCTTC CSVERGNGYGYTF
TRBJ2-1 TRBV2 . . TGTGCCAGCAGGGTCCAGGGGATTTACAATGAGCAGTTCTTC CASRVQGIYNEQFF
TRBJ2-7 TRBV30 TRBD1 . TGTGCCTCCGAGGGACAGGGGGACGAGCAGTACTTC CASEGQGDEQYF
TRBJ2-1 TRBV2 . . TGTGCCAGCAGTGTCCTGGAGGAAGGTGAGCAGTTCTTC CASSVLEEGEQFF
TRBJ2-2 TRBV11-3 . . TGTGCCAGCAGCTTAGCGGTCGGGGAGCTGTTTTTT CASSLAVGELFF
TRBJ2-6 TRBV5-1 TRBD2 . TGCGCCAGCAGCATTATAGCGGGGGGCTCTGGGGCCAACGTCCTGACTTTC CASSIIAGGSGANVLTF
TRBJ2-1 TRBV30 TRBD2 . TGTGCCTGGAGTGACACAGCGGGAACGTTCTTC CAWSDTAGTFF
TRBJ1-1 TRBV29-1 . . TGCAGCGCCAGGGACGGCGGGGCTGAAGCTTTCTTT CSARDGGAEAFF
TRBJ2-5 TRBV2 TRBD2 . TGTGCCAGCAGTCTAGCGGGCCGCCAAGAGACCCAGTACTTC CASSLAGRQETQYF
TRBJ1-5 TRBV2 . . TGTGCCAGCAGTGAAGGCAATACAAATCAGCCCCAGCATTTT CASSEGNTNQPQHF
TRBJ2-1 TRBV20-1 TRBD1 . TGCAGTGCAACACCGGGACAGGGGCAGTTCTTC CSATPGQGQFF
TRBJ2-2 TRBV7-9 TRBD2 . TGTGCCAGCAGCTTAGCCGGACTAGCGGGAGGTTTTTGGACCGGGGAGCTGTTTTTT CASSLAGLAGGFWTGELFF
TRBJ1-2 TRBV12-3/TRBV12-4 . . TGTGCCAGCAGTTTAGGAGGGAACTATGGCTACACCTTC CASSLGGNYGYTF
TRBJ1-1 TRBV27 . . TGTGCCAGCAGTCGACATTCGAACACTGAAGCTTTCTTT CASSRHSNTEAFF
TRBJ2-5 TRBV5-1 TRBD2 . TGCGCCAGCAGCTCGGGTACTAGCGGGGGGGCAAAGACCCAGTACTTC CASSSGTSGGAKTQYF
TRBJ1-5 TRBV29-1 . . TGCAGCGTTGCAGGTCAGAATGATCAGCCCCAGCATTTT CSVAGQNDQPQHF
TRBJ1-1 TRBV29-1 . . TGCAGCGCCCAGGGAGGGGACACTGAAGCTTTCTTT CSAQGGDTEAFF
TRBJ2-1 TRBV7-9 TRBD2 . TGTGCCAGCAGCCCCGCTGTCAACGGGAGGAAGTTCTTC CASSPAVNGRKFF
TRBJ2-3 TRBV30 . once TGTGCCTGGATTCAACCGGGACTTTACACAGATACGCAGTATTTT CAWIQPGLYTDTQYF
TRBJ1-6 TRBV9 TRBD1 . TGTGCCAGCAACGATCAGGGGGGCAATTCACCCCTCCACTTT CASNDQGGNSPLHF
TRBJ1-6 TRBV9 . . TGTGCCAGCAGCACTCACTCAGGGGTAGGATCACCCCTCCACTTT CASSTHSGVGSPLHF
TRBJ1-5 TRBV9 TRBD1 few TGTGCCAGCAGCGTAGGGACAGGGGGCAATCAGCCCCAGCATTTT CASSVGTGGNQPQHF
TRBJ1-1 TRBV29-1 . . TGCAGCGTTGCGAGGACAGATGAAGCTTTCTTT CSVARTDEAFF
TRBJ2-7 TRBV2 TRBD1 . TGTGCCAGCAGGCCCTCACCGGGACAGGGGGCCTACGAGCAGTACTTC CASRPSPGQGAYEQYF
TRBJ2-7 TRBV18 . . TGTGCCAGCTCACCAGCAGGGAACCCCTACGAGCAGTACTTC CASSPAGNPYEQYF
TRBJ2-7 TRBV5-1 TRBD2 . TGCGCCAGCAGCGCGGGGGACTCGGCGACCTACGAGCAGTACTTC CASSAGDSATYEQYF
TRBJ2-3 TRBV27 TRBD2 . TGTGCCAGCGCCTGGGGGGGGGCAGATACGCAGTATTTT CASAWGGADTQYF
TRBJ1-1 TRBV12-3/TRBV12-4 . . TGTGCCAGCAGTTCCCCCGCGGGTCTCGGAGCTTTCTTT CASSSPAGLGAFF
TRBJ2-5 TRBV3-1/TRBV3-2 . . TGTGCCAGCAGCCAAAATTCGGGGGTAGGTGAGACCCAGTACTTC CASSQNSGVGETQYF
TRBJ1-5 TRBV4-1 . . TGCGCCAGCAGCCAAGATACCTACAGCAATCAGCCCCAGCATTTT CASSQDTYSNQPQHF
TRBJ1-6 TRBV6-1 . . TGTGCCAGCAGTGAAGATCAGGGAAGTCTGTCACCCCTCCACTTT CASSEDQGSLSPLHF
TRBJ2-5 TRBV5-1 . . TGCGCCAGCAGCTTGGCAGGGGAGACCCAGTACTTC CASSLAGETQYF
TRBJ2-1 TRBV2 . . TGTGCCAGCAGGGCGGGACCCTACAATGAGCAGTTCTTC CASRAGPYNEQFF
TRBJ2-3 TRBV3-1/TRBV3-2 . once TGTGCCAGCAGCCAAGGGGCTAAGCCCCCGGATACGCAGTATTTT CASSQGAKPPDTQYF
TRBJ2-3 TRBV20-1 TRBD2 . TGCAGTGCTAGTCATGGGAGGGGCACAGATACGCAGTATTTT CSASHGRGTDTQYF
TRBJ1-1 TRBV12-5 . . TGTGCTAGTGTCTCCGACGGGGGCACTGAAGCTTTCTTT CASVSDGGTEAFF